The present T cell receptor beta chain was sequenced within a study of T cell repertoires in cytomegalovirus infection (dated by TCRdb to about 2019). Background for the entire study: Alongside well-studied HLA-B-restricted epitopes, the peptide stimulations were aimed at recently identified HLA-C-restricted CMV epitopes, whose presentation resists viral immunomodulation. Donor HLA type was relevant to the analysis, because carriage of CMV infection together with the matching HLA type was indicated by public TCR beta signatures. Study-wide findings and limitations: The ex vivo response was dominated by HLA-C-restricted CMV-specific TCR beta clonotypes, which also provided the single most frequent clonotype in two of eight donors. In both this cohort and an independent roughly 350-donor cohort, the cumulative frequency of public TCR beta family members distinguished carriers of CMV infection plus the relevant HLA type.

Sequencing was carried out with an Illumina HiSeq 1500. Using fastp trimming at Q25 and MiXCR clonotype assembly, TCRdb reanalyzed the public sequencing data and kept in-frame beta chains. CDR3 protein duplicates are merged, each entry listing the most common genes and DNA. The sample records about 500,000 distinct CDR3 sequences, about 33% of which are singletons. The ten largest clonotypes hold about a sixth of the sample. This clonotype was found once. Its antigen specificity is not known. No quality values exist for individual bases; no much larger clone is one base distant. Support from one read is weak. Taken with the paper, the label for treatment or condition translates to: in vitro stimulation with specific CMV peptide epitopes to enrich CMV-specific T cells. CDR1 and CDR2 are drawn from the germline V gene: SGDLS, YYNGEE. From the cysteine up to the phenylalanine, the CDR3 has a length of 14 residues. Just CDR3 DNA is preserved here, 42 bases in frame from base 1. A distance of 13 bases separates the germline ends of V and J, which lose 0 bases and 9 bases respectively.

The TCR comes from a human donor in good health (CMV status not recorded). Some clones in this sample may be carry-over from other donors' samples. The rearranged segments are TRBV9 and TRBJ2-1; TRBD2 might be the D gene, on 5 matching bases. The source material was cultured PBMCs, sampled from culture after CMV antigen stimulation. The CDR3 reads as follows: CASSVGSGGSEQFF. The DNA sequence is TGTGCCAGCAGCGTAGGGAGCGGCGGCAGTGAGCAGTTCTTC.